This record looks at one T cell receptor (beta chain) sequence and its context. Its specificity is not known. PCR employed 60 Vbeta and 13 Jbeta primers. Assay used: immunoSEQ multiplex PCR; TCRdb lists only in-frame clones, some missing. The data contain around 130,000 clones, approximately 78% of them singletons. Germline CDR1 and CDR2: SNHLY and FYNNEI. The CDR3 is made up of 13 amino acids. The V and J ends lost 6 bases and 4 bases, in that order; junction bases with no gene match: 3. This sample stems from a study of cytomegalovirus exposure and HLA in healthy donors. Study results and caveats: In vitro checks showed that a few CMV-associated chains really do target CMV antigens. More clonal expansion characterized HLA-associated TCR beta chains than equally common others in a later analysis. In a later analysis, TCR beta V- and J-gene trimming showed a link to a missense DCLRE1C variant. When the data were analyzed later, several of the most significant clusters appeared to be linked to common viral pathogens.

The TCR sequence derives from a man aged 35 to 55 in good health and CMV-seronegative. Specimen: PBMCs. The chain is built from TRBV2 and TRBJ1-1; 9 bases map to TRBD1. Here the CDR3 DNA reads TGTGCCAGCAGAGGGACAGGGTTCACTGAAGCTTTCTTT. It encodes CASRGTGFTEAFF.